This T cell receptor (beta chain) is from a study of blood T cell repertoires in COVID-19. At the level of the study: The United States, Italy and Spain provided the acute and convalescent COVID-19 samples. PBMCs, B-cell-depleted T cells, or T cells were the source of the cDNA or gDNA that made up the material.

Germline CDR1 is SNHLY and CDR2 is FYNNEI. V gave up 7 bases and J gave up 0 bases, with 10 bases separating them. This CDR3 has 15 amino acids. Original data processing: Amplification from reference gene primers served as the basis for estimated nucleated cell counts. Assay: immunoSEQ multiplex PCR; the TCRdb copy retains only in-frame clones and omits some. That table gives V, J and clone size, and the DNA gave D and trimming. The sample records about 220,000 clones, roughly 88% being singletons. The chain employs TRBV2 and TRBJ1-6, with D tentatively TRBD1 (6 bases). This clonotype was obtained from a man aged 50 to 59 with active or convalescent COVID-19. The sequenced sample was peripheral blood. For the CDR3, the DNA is TGTGCCAGCAACTGGGACACCTCCTATAATTCACCCCTCCACTTT. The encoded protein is CASNWDTSYNSPLHF.